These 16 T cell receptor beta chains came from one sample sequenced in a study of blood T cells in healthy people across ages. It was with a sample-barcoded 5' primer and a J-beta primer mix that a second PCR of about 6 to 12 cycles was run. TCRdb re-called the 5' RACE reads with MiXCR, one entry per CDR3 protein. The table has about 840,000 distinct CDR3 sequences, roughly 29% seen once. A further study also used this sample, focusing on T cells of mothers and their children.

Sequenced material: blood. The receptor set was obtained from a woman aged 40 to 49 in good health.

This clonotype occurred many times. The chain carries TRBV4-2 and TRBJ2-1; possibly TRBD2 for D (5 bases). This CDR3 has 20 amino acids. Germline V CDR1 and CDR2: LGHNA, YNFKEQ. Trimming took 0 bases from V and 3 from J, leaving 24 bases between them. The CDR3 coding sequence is TGTGCCAGCAGCCAAGATAGTCAGCGCGGGCGGCGCAACCTCTACAATGAGCAGTTCTTC. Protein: CASSQDSQRGRRNLYNEQFF.

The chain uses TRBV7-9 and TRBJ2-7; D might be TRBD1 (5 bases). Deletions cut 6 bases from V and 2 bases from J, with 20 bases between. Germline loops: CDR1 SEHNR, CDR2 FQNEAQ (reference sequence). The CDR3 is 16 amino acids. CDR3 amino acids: CASSRSETVVTYEQYF. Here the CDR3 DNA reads TGTGCCAGCAGTCGCAGCGAGACAGTCGTTACCTACGAGCAGTACTTC.

The CDR3 protein is CASSESGHQETQYF. The CDR3 DNA follows: TGTGCCAGCAGCGAAAGTGGCCACCAAGAGACCCAGTACTTC. The chain uses TRBV7-2 and TRBJ2-5; D is unclear. CDR1 is SGHTA, CDR2 FQGNSA, per germline. The CDR3 is made up of 14 amino acids. V lost 5 bases, J lost 0 bases, and 10 bases lay in between.

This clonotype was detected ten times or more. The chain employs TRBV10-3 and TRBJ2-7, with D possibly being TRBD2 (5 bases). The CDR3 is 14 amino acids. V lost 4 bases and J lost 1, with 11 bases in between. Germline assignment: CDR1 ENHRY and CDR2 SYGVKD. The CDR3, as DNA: TGTGCCATCAGTGGGAGGTTGGATTCCTACGAGCAGTACTTC. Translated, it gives CAISGRLDSYEQYF.

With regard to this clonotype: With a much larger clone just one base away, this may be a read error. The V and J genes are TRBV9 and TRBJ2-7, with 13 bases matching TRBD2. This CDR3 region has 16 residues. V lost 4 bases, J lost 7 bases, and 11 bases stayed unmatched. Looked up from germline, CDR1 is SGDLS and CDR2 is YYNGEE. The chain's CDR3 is CASSPRTSGGAGEQYF. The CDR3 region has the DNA TGTGCCAGCAGCCCCCGAACTAGCGGGGGGGCTGGGGAGCAGTACTTC.

CDR3 residues: CSARGQGGEQFF. The DNA of the CDR3 is TGCAGTGCTAGAGGGCAGGGAGGGGAGCAGTTCTTC. V gene TRBV20-1 combines with J gene TRBJ2-1, with TRBD2 matching 7 bases. Germline CDR1 is DFQATT and CDR2 is SNEGSKA (reference sequence). V was pared by 1 base and J by 10 bases, with 4 bases of the junction left unmatched. CDR3 length equals 12 residues.

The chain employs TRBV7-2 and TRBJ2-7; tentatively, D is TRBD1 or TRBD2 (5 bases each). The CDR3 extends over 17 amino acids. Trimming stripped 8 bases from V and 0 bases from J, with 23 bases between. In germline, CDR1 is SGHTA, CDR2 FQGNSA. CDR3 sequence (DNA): TGTGCCAGCGGCCCCCGGGGAAGGGGCCATAGCTCCTACGAGCAGTACTTC. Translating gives CASGPRGRGHSSYEQYF.

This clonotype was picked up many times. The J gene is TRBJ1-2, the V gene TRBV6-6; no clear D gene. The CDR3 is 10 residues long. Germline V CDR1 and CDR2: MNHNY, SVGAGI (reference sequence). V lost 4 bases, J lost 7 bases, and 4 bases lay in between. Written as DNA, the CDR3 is TGTGCCAGCAGTTCAGCTGGCTACACCTTC. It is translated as CASSSAGYTF.

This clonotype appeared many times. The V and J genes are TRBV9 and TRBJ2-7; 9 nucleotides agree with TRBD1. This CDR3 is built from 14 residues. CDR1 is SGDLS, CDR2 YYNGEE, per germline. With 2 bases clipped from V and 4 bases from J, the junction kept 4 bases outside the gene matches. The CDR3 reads CASSVGTGNYEQYF. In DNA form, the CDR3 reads TGTGCCAGCAGCGTCGGGACAGGGAATTACGAGCAGTACTTC.

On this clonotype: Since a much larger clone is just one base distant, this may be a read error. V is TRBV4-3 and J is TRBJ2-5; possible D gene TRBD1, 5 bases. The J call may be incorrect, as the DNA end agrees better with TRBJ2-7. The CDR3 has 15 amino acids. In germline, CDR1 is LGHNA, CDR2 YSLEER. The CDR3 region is CTSSPRGAGRYEQYF. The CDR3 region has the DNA TGCACCAGCAGCCCCAGAGGTGCAGGGCGCTACGAGCAGTACTTC.

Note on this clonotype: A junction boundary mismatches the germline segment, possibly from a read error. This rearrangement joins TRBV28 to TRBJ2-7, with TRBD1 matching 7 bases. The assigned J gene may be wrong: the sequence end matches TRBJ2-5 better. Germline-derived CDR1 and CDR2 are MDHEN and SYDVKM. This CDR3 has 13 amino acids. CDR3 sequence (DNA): TGTGCCGGCAGCCTACAGGGGCCGGGGACCCAGTACTTC. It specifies CAGSLQGPGTQYF.

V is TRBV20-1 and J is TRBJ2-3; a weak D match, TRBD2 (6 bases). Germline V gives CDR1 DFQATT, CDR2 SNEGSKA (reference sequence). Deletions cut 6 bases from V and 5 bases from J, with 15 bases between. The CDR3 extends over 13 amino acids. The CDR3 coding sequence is TGCAGTGCCCCGAATTGGGGAGGAGATACGCAGTATTTT. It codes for CSAPNWGGDTQYF.

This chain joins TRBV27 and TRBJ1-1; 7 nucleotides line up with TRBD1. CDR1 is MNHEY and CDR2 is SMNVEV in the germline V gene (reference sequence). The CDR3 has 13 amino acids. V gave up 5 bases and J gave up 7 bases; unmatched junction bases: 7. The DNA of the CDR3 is TGTGCCAGCAGTGTCGACAGGGAAGATGAAGCTTTCTTT. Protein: CASSVDREDEAFF.

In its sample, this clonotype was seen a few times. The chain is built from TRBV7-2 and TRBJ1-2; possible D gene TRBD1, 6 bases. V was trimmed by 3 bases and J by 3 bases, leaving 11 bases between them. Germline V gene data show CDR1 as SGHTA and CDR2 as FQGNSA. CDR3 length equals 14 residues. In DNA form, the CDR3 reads TGTGCCAGCAGCTTCGGGGGCAGGGACTATGGCTACACCTTC. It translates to CASSFGGRDYGYTF.

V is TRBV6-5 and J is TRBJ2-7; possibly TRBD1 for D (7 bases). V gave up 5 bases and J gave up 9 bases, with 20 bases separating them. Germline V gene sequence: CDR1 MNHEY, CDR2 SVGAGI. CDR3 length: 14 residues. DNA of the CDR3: TGTGCCAGCAGTCGGCAGGGGGGATCCCCCGGGCAGTACTTC. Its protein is CASSRQGGSPGQYF.

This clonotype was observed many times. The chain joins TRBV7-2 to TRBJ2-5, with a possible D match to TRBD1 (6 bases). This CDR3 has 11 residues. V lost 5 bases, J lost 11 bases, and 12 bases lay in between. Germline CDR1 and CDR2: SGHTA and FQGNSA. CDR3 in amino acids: CASSTGQNQYF. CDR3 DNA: TGTGCCAGCAGCACAGGACAGAATCAGTACTTC.